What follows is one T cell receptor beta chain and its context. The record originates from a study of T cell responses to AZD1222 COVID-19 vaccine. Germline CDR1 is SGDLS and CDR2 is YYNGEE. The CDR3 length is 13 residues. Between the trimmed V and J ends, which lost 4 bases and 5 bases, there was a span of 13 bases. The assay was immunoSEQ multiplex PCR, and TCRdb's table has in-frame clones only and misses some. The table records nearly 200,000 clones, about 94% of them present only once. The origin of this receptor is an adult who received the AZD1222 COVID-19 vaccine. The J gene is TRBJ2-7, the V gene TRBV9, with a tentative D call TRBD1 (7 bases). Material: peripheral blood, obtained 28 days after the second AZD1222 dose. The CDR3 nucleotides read TGTGCCAGCAGCCCGCGGGACAGCCACGAGCAGTACTTC. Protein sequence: CASSPRDSHEQYF.